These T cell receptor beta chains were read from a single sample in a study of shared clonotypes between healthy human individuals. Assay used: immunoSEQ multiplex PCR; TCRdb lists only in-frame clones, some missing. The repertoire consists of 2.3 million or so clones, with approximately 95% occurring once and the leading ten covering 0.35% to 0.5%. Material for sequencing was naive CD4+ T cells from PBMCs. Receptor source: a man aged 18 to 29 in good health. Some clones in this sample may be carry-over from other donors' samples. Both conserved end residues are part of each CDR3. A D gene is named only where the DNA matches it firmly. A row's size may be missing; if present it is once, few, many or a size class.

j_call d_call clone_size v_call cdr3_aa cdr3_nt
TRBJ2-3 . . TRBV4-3 CASSQAATSTDTQYF TGCGCCAGCAGCCAAGCAGCTACAAGCACAGATACGCAGTATTTT
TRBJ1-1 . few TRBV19 CASSIETGRDTEAFF TGTGCCAGTAGTATAGAGACCGGTAGGGACACTGAAGCTTTCTTT
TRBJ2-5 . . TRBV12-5 CASGSWGAQETQYF TGTGCTAGTGGTTCCTGGGGGGCCCAAGAGACCCAGTACTTC
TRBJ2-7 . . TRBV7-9 CASSLESGTGPQYF TGTGCCAGCAGCTTAGAGTCCGGGACTGGCCCGCAGTACTTC
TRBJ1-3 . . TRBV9 CASSVGGAGYGNTIYF TGTGCCAGCAGCGTAGGTGGCGCAGGGTACGGAAACACCATATATTTT
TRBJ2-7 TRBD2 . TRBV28 CASTSGGASGSFEQYF TGTGCCAGCACTTCTGGGGGGGCTAGCGGGAGCTTCGAGCAGTACTTC
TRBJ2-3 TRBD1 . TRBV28 CASSSRQGTDTQYF TGTGCCAGCAGTTCTCGACAGGGAACAGATACGCAGTATTTT
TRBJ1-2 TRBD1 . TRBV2 CASRGGQGGGYTF TGTGCCAGCAGAGGGGGACAGGGGGGCGGCTACACCTTC
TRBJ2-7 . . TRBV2 CASTRWREQYF TGTGCCAGCACACGGTGGCGCGAGCAGTACTTC
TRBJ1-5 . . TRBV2 CASTGTPVTGNQPQHF TGTGCCAGCACCGGGACTCCCGTTACAGGGAATCAGCCCCAGCATTTT
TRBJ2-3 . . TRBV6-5 CASMDGSRTDTQYF TGTGCCAGCATGGACGGGAGTAGAACAGATACGCAGTATTTT
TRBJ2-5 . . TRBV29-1 CSVGRWGYQETQYF TGCAGCGTTGGACGGTGGGGGTACCAAGAGACCCAGTACTTC
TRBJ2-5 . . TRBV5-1 CASSLSGQGGQETQYF TGCGCCAGCAGCCTCTCCGGACAGGGAGGGCAAGAGACCCAGTACTTC
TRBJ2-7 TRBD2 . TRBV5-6 CASTRLAGGREIYEQYF TGTGCCAGCACCCGACTAGCGGGAGGCCGAGAAATCTACGAGCAGTACTTC
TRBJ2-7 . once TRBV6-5 CASSYNRKGAEQYF TGTGCCAGCAGTTACAACAGGAAGGGTGCCGAGCAGTACTTC
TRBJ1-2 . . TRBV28 CASSLPTYGYTF TGTGCCAGCAGTTTACCCACCTATGGCTACACCTTC
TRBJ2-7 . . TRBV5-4 CASSSPGIYEQYF TGTGCCAGCAGCTCACCCGGGATCTACGAGCAGTACTTC
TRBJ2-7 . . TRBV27 CASSFRAPPGSEQYF TGTGCCAGCAGTTTCCGGGCCCCCCCAGGGTCCGAGCAGTACTTC
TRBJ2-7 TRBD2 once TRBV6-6 CATLGRIHEQYF TGTGCCACCCTCGGGAGGATCCACGAGCAGTACTTC
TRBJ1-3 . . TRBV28 CASSGTPGNTIYF TGTGCCAGCAGTGGGACGCCGGGAAACACCATATATTTT
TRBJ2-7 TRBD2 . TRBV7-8 CASSLGRGLAGAYEQYF TGTGCCAGCAGCTTAGGCCGGGGACTAGCGGGAGCCTACGAGCAGTACTTC
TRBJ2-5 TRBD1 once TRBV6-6 CASSDSDRGGQETQYF TGTGCCAGCAGTGACTCCGACAGGGGCGGGCAAGAGACCCAGTACTTC
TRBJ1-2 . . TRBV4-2 CASSQGGAVKDGYTF TGTGCCAGCAGCCAAGGGGGGGCGGTTAAGGATGGCTACACCTTC
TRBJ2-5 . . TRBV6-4 CASSEMELGGETQYF TGTGCCAGCAGTGAGATGGAATTGGGGGGCGAGACCCAGTACTTC
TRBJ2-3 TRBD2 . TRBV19 CASTPGGSDTQYF TGTGCCAGTACCCCGGGGGGTTCAGATACGCAGTATTTT
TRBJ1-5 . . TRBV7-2 CASSLSWGNNQPQHF TGTGCCAGCAGCTTAAGTTGGGGGAACAATCAGCCCCAGCATTTT
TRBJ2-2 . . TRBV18 CASSPTDTGELFF TGTGCCAGCTCACCAACAGACACCGGGGAGCTGTTTTTT
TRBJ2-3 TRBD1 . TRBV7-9 CASSLVTGGPTDTQYF TGTGCCAGCAGCTTAGTTACAGGGGGCCCCACAGATACGCAGTATTTT
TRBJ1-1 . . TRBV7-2 CASSDDRTEAFF TGTGCCAGCAGCGACGACAGGACTGAAGCTTTCTTT
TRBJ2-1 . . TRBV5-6 CASSLQGGFSYNEQFF TGTGCCAGCAGCCTGCAGGGTGGGTTCTCCTACAATGAGCAGTTCTTC
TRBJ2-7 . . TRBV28 CASSFPSPVSEQYF TGTGCCAGCAGTTTTCCCAGCCCCGTTTCCGAGCAGTACTTC
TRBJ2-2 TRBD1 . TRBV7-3 CASSWDRPNTGELFF TGTGCCAGCAGCTGGGACAGACCGAACACCGGGGAGCTGTTTTTT
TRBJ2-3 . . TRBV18 CASSPRRSTDTQYF TGTGCCAGCTCACCACGGCGCAGCACAGATACGCAGTATTTT
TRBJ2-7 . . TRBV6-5 CASSSPGPYEQYF TGTGCCAGCAGTAGTCCGGGACCCTACGAGCAGTACTTC
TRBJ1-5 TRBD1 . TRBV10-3 CAITTGGDQPQHF TGTGCCATCACTACAGGGGGAGATCAGCCCCAGCATTTT
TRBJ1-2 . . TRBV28 CASRSSGVYGYTF TGTGCCAGCAGGTCGTCGGGAGTTTATGGCTACACCTTC
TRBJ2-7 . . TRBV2 CASTPSDFEQYF TGTGCCAGCACCCCCTCGGACTTTGAGCAGTACTTC
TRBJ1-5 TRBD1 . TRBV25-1 CASSGAGGGNQPQHF TGTGCCAGCAGTGGGGCAGGGGGCGGCAATCAGCCCCAGCATTTT
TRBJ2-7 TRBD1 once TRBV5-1 CASSPGTGSREQYF TGCGCCAGCAGCCCGGGGACAGGCAGCCGTGAGCAGTACTTC
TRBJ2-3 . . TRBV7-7 CASSLGGSPTDTQYF TGTGCCAGCAGCTTAGGTGGCTCACCCACAGATACGCAGTATTTT
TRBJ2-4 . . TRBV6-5 CASRGQGLGENIQYF TGTGCCAGCAGAGGTCAGGGTCTTGGCGAAAACATTCAGTACTTC
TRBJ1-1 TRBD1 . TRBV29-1 CSARQGAPNTEAFF TGCAGCGCCCGGCAGGGGGCTCCGAACACTGAAGCTTTCTTT
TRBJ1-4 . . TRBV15 CATSIGTTNEKLFF TGTGCCACCAGCATCGGGACCACTAATGAAAAACTGTTTTTT
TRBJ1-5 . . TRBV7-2 CASSPGGSGQPQHF TGTGCCAGCAGCCCCGGGGGGTCGGGACAGCCCCAGCATTTT
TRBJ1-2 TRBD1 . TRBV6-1 CASSGLDRGNYGYTF TGTGCCAGCAGTGGGTTGGACAGGGGTAACTATGGCTACACCTTC
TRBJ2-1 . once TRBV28 CASSLLQGAYNEQFF TGTGCCAGCAGTCTTTTACAAGGGGCTTACAATGAGCAGTTCTTC
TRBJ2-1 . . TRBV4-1 CASGTYRVNNEQFF TGCGCCAGCGGAACTTACAGGGTCAACAATGAGCAGTTCTTC
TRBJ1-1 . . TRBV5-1 CASSWGTMNTEAFF TGCGCCAGCAGCTGGGGGACAATGAACACTGAAGCTTTCTTT
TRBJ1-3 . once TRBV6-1 CASRTFSGNTIYF TGTGCCAGCAGGACTTTCTCTGGAAACACCATATATTTT
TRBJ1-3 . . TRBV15 CATSAGAGNTIYF TGTGCCACCAGCGCAGGGGCTGGAAACACCATATATTTT